Below are 14 T cell receptor beta chains sequenced from a single sample in a study of T cell responses to AZD1222 COVID-19 vaccine. Clones were read by immunoSEQ multiplex PCR, and TCRdb kept only the in-frame ones, dropping some. The sample comprises approximately 140,000 clones, roughly 92% of which are singletons, and 9% to 9.5% rests with the top ten. The starting material was peripheral blood, obtained 28 days after the second AZD1222 dose. The receptors derive from an adult who received the AZD1222 COVID-19 vaccine.

DNA of the CDR3: TGTGCCAGGTCTAACGGGGGCATAAACTATGGCTACACCTTC. Translating gives CARSNGGINYGYTF. The rearrangement joins TRBV19 to TRBJ1-2; D is possibly TRBD1 (6 bases). V lost 9 bases and J 2 bases, leaving 16 bases between the germline ends. Per germline, CDR1 LNHDA and CDR2 SQIVND (reference sequence). The CDR3 is made up of 14 amino acids.

This clone occurred a few times. This chain joins TRBV29-1 and TRBJ1-1, with D hard to call. In germline, CDR1 is SQVTM, CDR2 ANQGSEA. The CDR3 length is 11 residues. Trimming removed 4 bases from V and 11 bases from J, with 14 bases in between. DNA for the CDR3: TGCAGCGTTGGATTTTCAGAGAAGGCTTTCTTT. This encodes CSVGFSEKAFF. Together with reference TRBV29-1 and TRBJ1-1, the CDR3 gives the full variable domain: SAVISQKPSRDICQRGTSLTIQCQVDSQVTMMFWYRQQPGQSLTLIATANQGSEATYESGFVIDKFPISRPNLTFSTLTVSNMSPEDSSIYLCSVGFSEKAFFGQGTRLTVV.

The genes are TRBV9 and TRBJ1-1; tentative D call: TRBD1 (6 bases). V lost 6 bases, J lost 1 base, and 10 bases lay in between. Germline CDR1 and CDR2: SGDLS and YYNGEE. There are 13 residues in the CDR3. CDR3 protein: CASNRAGNTEAFF. DNA for the CDR3: TGTGCCAGCAACAGGGCAGGGAACACTGAAGCTTTCTTT.

The gene calls are TRBV19 and TRBJ1-1, with TRBD1 matching over 7 bases. CDR1 and CDR2 (germline): LNHDA, SQIVND (reference sequence). V trimming: 8 bases; J trimming: 1 base; junction bases outside the gene matches: 13. The CDR3 has 16 amino acids. CDR3 DNA: TGTGCCAGTCATCCTCTAACAGGGGCTACGAACACTGAAGCTTTCTTT. Its translation is CASHPLTGATNTEAFF.

The chain carries TRBV7-9 and TRBJ1-5, with 7 positions matching TRBD1. With V trimmed by 5 bases and J by 4 bases, 8 bases remained unmatched. The germline gives CDR1 SEHNR, CDR2 FQNEAQ (reference sequence). The CDR3 has 15 residues. In DNA form, the CDR3 reads TGTGCCAGCAGCCCTTCTACGACAGGGAATCAGCCCCAGCATTTT. It specifies CASSPSTTGNQPQHF. Complete variable domain (other parts from reference TRBV7-9 and TRBJ1-5): DTGVSQNPRHKITKRGQNVTFRCDPISEHNRLYWYRQTLGQGPEFLTYFQNEAQLEKSRLLSDRFSAERPKGSFSTLEIQRTEQGDSAMYLCASSPSTTGNQPQHFGDGTRLSIL.

In its sample, this clone was seen once. This chain connects TRBV11-3 to TRBJ2-7; no clear D. CDR3 length: 15 amino acids. V was trimmed by 1 base and J by 0 bases, leaving 10 bases between them. The germline CDR1 and CDR2 sequences are SGHNT and YENEEA. CDR3 DNA sequence: TGTGCCAGCAGCTTAGCGTCCGGCGGCTCCTACGAGCAGTACTTC. Translated, it gives CASSLASGGSYEQYF.

V gene TRBV7-8 combines with J gene TRBJ1-4; D is unresolved. Trimming removed 2 bases from V and 0 bases from J, with 7 bases in between. The V gene's germline CDR1 is SGHVS and CDR2 FQNEAQ. The CDR3 loop spans 15 amino acids. CDR3 nucleotide sequence: TGTGCCAGCAGCTTAATACACTCAACTAATGAAAAACTGTTTTTT. Protein product: CASSLIHSTNEKLFF.

The V gene is TRBV12-3 or TRBV12-4, the J gene TRBJ1-1; unclear D gene. Trimming took off 2 bases at V and 7 bases at J, with 8 bases between the two ends. The CDR3 totals 12 residues. The CDR3 is CASSLNGFEAFF. DNA of the CDR3: TGTGCCAGCAGTTTAAATGGTTTTGAAGCTTTCTTT.

V is TRBV18 and J is TRBJ2-5; unclear D gene. This CDR3 comprises 14 residues. Between the trimmed V and J ends, which lost 1 base and 2 bases, there was a span of 8 bases. The germline CDR1 and CDR2 sequences are KGHSH and LQKENI. CDR3 in DNA: TGTGCCAGCTCACCACTTCGCGGACAAGAGACCCAGTACTTC. Its translation: CASSPLRGQETQYF. The variable domain in full, completed from reference TRBV18 and TRBJ2-5, reads NAGVMQNPRHLVRRRGQEARLRCSPMKGHSHVYWYRQLPEEGLKFMVYLQKENIIDESGMPKERFSAEFPKEGPSILRIQQVVRGDSAAYFCASSPLRGQETQYFGPGTRLLVL.

The gene calls are TRBV2 and TRBJ1-1, with TRBD1 matching over 7 bases. The CDR3 is 15 amino acids. Germline V gene lookup returns CDR1 SNHLY and CDR2 FYNNEI. Germline trimming cut 7 bases from V and 5 bases from J; bases unmatched to any gene: 13. CDR3 sequence (DNA): TGTGCCAGCATCGACGGGACAGTAGCAAGGACTGAAGCTTTCTTT. It is translated as CASIDGTVARTEAFF.

The V call is TRBV13, the J call TRBJ2-3, with D unclear. Germline values: CDR1 PRHDT, CDR2 FYEKMQ (reference sequence). The V gene lost 1 base and the J gene lost 4 bases, with 3 bases spanning the gap. This CDR3 has 12 residues. The CDR3 bases are TGTGCCAGCAGCTTAGAATCAGATACGCAGTATTTT. As protein: CASSLESDTQYF.

The chain carries TRBV30 and TRBJ1-4; D is unclear. Germline CDR1 and CDR2: GTSNPN and SVGIG (reference sequence). This CDR3 has 11 residues. Trimming pared 5 bases from V and 3 bases from J, leaving 4 bases between. The CDR3 DNA follows: TGTGCCTGGGCGTCTAATGAAAAACTGTTTTTT. This translates into CAWASNEKLFF.

The chain combines TRBV21-1 with TRBJ2-1; TRBD2, the D gene given by the table, was not confirmed from the DNA. TRBV21-1 is a known pseudogene. There are 14 residues in the CDR3. The CDR3 DNA is TGTGCCAGCGGGACTAGCAGCTACTACAATGAGCAGTTCTTC. Its translation: CASGTSSYYNEQFF.

The chain links TRBV24-1 to TRBJ2-1, with 11 bases fitting TRBD2. Germline V CDR1 and CDR2: KGHDR, SFDVKD. V lost 7 bases and J lost 8; bases outside the gene matches: 9. The CDR3 has 15 amino acids. The CDR3 sequence is CATSDSGGAWDEQFF. The CDR3 DNA reads as TGTGCCACCAGCGATAGCGGGGGGGCCTGGGATGAGCAGTTCTTC.